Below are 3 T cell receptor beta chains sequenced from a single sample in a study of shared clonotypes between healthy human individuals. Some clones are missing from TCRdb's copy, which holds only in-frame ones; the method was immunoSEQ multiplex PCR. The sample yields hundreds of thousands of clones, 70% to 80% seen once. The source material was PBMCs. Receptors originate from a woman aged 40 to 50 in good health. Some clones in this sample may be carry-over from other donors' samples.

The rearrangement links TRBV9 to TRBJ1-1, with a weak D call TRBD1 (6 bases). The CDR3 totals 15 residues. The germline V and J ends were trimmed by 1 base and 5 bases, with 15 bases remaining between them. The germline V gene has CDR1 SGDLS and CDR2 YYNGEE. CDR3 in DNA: TGTGCCAGCAGCGTAAATTGGGGGGCAAATACTGAAGCTTTCTTT. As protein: CASSVNWGANTEAFF.

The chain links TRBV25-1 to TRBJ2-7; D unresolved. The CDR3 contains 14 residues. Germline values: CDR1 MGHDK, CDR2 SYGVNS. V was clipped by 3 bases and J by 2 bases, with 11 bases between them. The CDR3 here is CASSEPTHTYEQYF. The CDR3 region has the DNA TGTGCCAGCAGTGAGCCGACTCATACCTACGAGCAGTACTTC.

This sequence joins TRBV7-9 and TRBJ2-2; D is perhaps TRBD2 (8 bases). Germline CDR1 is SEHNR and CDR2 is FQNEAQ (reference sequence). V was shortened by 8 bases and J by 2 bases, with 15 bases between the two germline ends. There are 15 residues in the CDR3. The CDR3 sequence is CASPGGGRNTGELFF. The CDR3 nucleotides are TGTGCCAGCCCGGGAGGGGGCCGAAACACCGGGGAGCTGTTTTTT.